The 17 T cell receptor beta chains in this list originate from one sample, sequenced in a study of shared clonotypes between healthy human individuals. Clones were read by immunoSEQ multiplex PCR, and TCRdb kept only the in-frame ones, dropping some. The repertoire consists of more than 550,000 clones, with 80% to 95% occurring once and the leading ten covering 34%. The sequenced material came from memory CD8+ T cells from PBMCs. This sample's subset: CD45RO+ cells pooled with CCR7-negative TemRA cells. The source is a man aged 18 to 29 in good health. Some clones in this sample may be carry-over from other donors' samples.

V and J are TRBV10-3 and TRBJ1-2; no clear D. Germline V gene lookup returns CDR1 ENHRY and CDR2 SYGVKD. CDR3 size: 15 residues. Trimming cost V 0 bases and J 0 bases, with 8 bases left between them. The chain's CDR3 is CAISESGSANYGYTF. The CDR3 bases are TGTGCCATCAGTGAGTCAGGGTCGGCTAACTATGGCTACACCTTC.

The rearrangement uses TRBV11-3 and TRBJ2-2; no firm D call. Germline values: CDR1 SGHNT, CDR2 YENEEA. Trimming took 0 bases from V and 6 from J, leaving 5 bases between them. The CDR3 covers 13 residues. The CDR3 nucleotides read TGTGCCAGCAGCTTAGAGGGTTCCGGGGAGCTGTTTTTT. Amino acids: CASSLEGSGELFF. The variable domain in full, with the rest retrieved from reference TRBV11-3 and TRBJ2-2, is EAGVVQSPRYKIIEKKQPVAFWCNPISGHNTLYWYLQNLGQGPELLIRYENEEAVDDSQLPKDRFSAERLKGVDSTLKIQPAELGDSAVYLCASSLEGSGELFFGEGSRLTVL.

The chain carries TRBV5-1 and TRBJ2-5, with D unresolved. Trimming left V 6 bases short and J 2 bases short, with 5 bases between. The CDR3 has 11 amino acids. Germline-derived CDR1 and CDR2 are SGHRS and YFSETQ. The CDR3 reads CASMGQETQYF. The DNA of the CDR3 is TGCGCCAGCATGGGGCAAGAGACCCAGTACTTC.

This clone was detected only once. At one end the junction does not follow the germline gene, possibly because of a read error. The chain uses TRBV6-6 and TRBJ2-7; a possible D gene is TRBD1 (5 bases). The CDR3 is made up of 15 amino acids. CDR1 is MNHNY, CDR2 SVGAGI, per germline (reference sequence). Here the CDR3 reads CTSSYSPTAIYEQYF. Written as DNA, the CDR3 is TGTACCAGCAGTTACTCTCCGACAGCCATCTACGAGCAGTACTTC.

The V and J genes are TRBV29-1 and TRBJ2-2; TRBD2 is a possible D gene (6 bases). Germline lookup yields CDR1 SQVTM and CDR2 ANQGSEA. The CDR3 runs 13 residues. V was clipped by 5 bases and J by 3 bases, with 10 bases between them. The CDR3 sequence is CSVRTIHTGELFF. As DNA, the CDR3 is TGCAGCGTTCGGACTATCCACACCGGGGAGCTGTTTTTT.

The V gene is TRBV9, the J gene TRBJ2-1, with D perhaps assigned TRBD1 or TRBD2 (5 bases each). Trimming removed 3 bases from V and 0 bases from J, with 10 bases in between. The V gene's germline CDR1 is SGDLS and CDR2 YYNGEE. The CDR3 has 15 residues. For the CDR3, the DNA is TGTGCCAGCAGCGGGGACCGCTTCTCCTACAATGAGCAGTTCTTC. It encodes CASSGDRFSYNEQFF.

This CDR3 is CASSQDRTGGWWEQYF. The CDR3 bases are TGCGCCAGCAGCCAAGATCGCACAGGGGGCTGGTGGGAGCAGTACTTC. V usage is TRBV4-3 and J usage is TRBJ2-7, with 9 bases aligning to TRBD1. CDR3 length: 16 amino acids. The germline V gene encodes CDR1 LGHNA and CDR2 YSLEER. With V trimmed by 0 bases and J by 7 bases, 10 bases remained unmatched.

The chain recombines TRBV6-6 with TRBJ2-5; 7 nucleotides match TRBD1. From germline, CDR1 is MNHNY and CDR2 SVGAGI (reference sequence). V was pared by 4 bases and J by 1 base, with 6 bases of the junction left unmatched. The CDR3 has 15 residues. The CDR3 nucleotides are TGTGCCAGCAGTTTGACAGGGATACCCCAAGAGACCCAGTACTTC. It translates to CASSLTGIPQETQYF.

This chain uses TRBV19 with TRBJ2-5; a weak D match, TRBD1 (5 bases). Germline assignment: CDR1 LNHDA and CDR2 SQIVND (reference sequence). This CDR3 comprises 17 residues. Trimming pared 6 bases from V and 5 bases from J, leaving 25 bases between. The CDR3 here is CASSFVSDSAERETQYF. CDR3 bases: TGTGCCAGTAGCTTCGTCTCAGACAGCGCTGAGAGGGAGACCCAGTACTTC. Full variable domain (outside the CDR3, taken from reference TRBV19 and TRBJ2-5): DGGITQSPKYLFRKEGQNVTLSCEQNLNHDAMYWYRQDPGQGLRLIYYSQIVNDFQKGDIAEGYSVSREKKESFPLTVTSAQKNPTAFYLCASSFVSDSAERETQYFGPGTRLLVL.

This clone was found a few times. The chain uses TRBV10-2 and TRBJ1-5; D is ambiguous. This CDR3 region has 10 residues. Trimming left V 9 bases short and J 7 bases short, with 7 bases between. Germline CDR1 and CDR2: WSHSY and SAAADI. The CDR3 region has the DNA TGCGCCAGTGGAAGGCAGCCCCAGCATTTT. This codes for CASGRQPQHF.

This clone has a handful of counts. The chain carries TRBV11-2 and TRBJ1-1; possibly TRBD1 for D (6 bases). The CDR3 is 12 residues long. CDR1 is SGHAT, CDR2 FQNNGV, per germline. The V end lost 1 base, the J end lost 9 bases, and 9 bases lay between the germline ends. For the CDR3, the DNA is TGTGCCAGCAGCTTAGGACAGGATAAAGCTTTCTTT. It codes for CASSLGQDKAFF.

The V call is TRBV4-3, the J call TRBJ2-1; 10 bases map to TRBD2. Germline V gives CDR1 LGHNA, CDR2 YSLEER. This CDR3 region has 16 residues. V shed 4 bases, J shed 5 bases, and the junction held 8 bases outside the gene matches. The CDR3 here is CASSRGLAGAHNEQFF. CDR3 DNA sequence: TGCGCCAGCAGCCGGGGGCTAGCGGGGGCCCACAATGAGCAGTTCTTC.

This clone came up once. The rearrangement joins TRBV5-1 to TRBJ1-1; perhaps TRBD1 as D (6 bases). V dropped 4 bases and J dropped 4 bases, with 14 bases sitting between them. Germline assignment: CDR1 SGHRS and CDR2 YFSETQ. CDR3 length: 14 amino acids. CDR3 amino acids: CASSPREGGTEAFF. DNA for the CDR3: TGCGCCAGCAGCCCGCGGGAAGGGGGCACTGAAGCTTTCTTT.

The CDR3, as DNA: TGTGCCAGCAGTTACTCGAGTCCTGTCGACACCATATATTTT. The encoded protein is CASSYSSPVDTIYF. The rearrangement links TRBV6-5 to TRBJ1-3; no clear D. The germline V gene has CDR1 MNHEY and CDR2 SVGAGI. This CDR3 has 14 amino acids. Deletions cut 0 bases from V and 8 bases from J, with 11 bases between.

V and J are TRBV30 and TRBJ2-1; no clear D gene. The CDR3 spans 14 residues. V lost 5 bases, J lost 5 bases, and 16 bases lay in between. Germline CDR1 is GTSNPN and CDR2 is SVGIG (reference sequence). CDR3 in DNA: TGTGCCTGGTCCTCCGGGTTATCAAACAATGAGCAGTTCTTC. It encodes CAWSSGLSNNEQFF.

V is TRBV29-1 and J is TRBJ1-2; D might be TRBD1 (6 bases). The CDR3 consists of 11 residues. Trimming cost V 7 bases and J 6 bases, with 12 bases left between them. Germline V gene data show CDR1 as SQVTM and CDR2 as ANQGSEA. The CDR3 is CSALGGHGYTF. CDR3 bases: TGCAGCGCCCTGGGGGGGCATGGCTACACCTTC.

This clone showed up just a few times. This chain joins TRBV4-1 and TRBJ2-3, with 7 nucleotides matching TRBD2. Germline CDR1 MGHRA, CDR2 YSYEKL. The CDR3 length is 19 residues. V lost 1 base and J lost 0; bases outside the gene matches: 13. The CDR3 DNA sequence: TGCGCCAGCAGCCAAGTTGGGCTAGCGGCCTTCTCTAGCACAGATACGCAGTATTTT. It translates to CASSQVGLAAFSSTDTQYF.